These 19 T cell receptor beta chains were all obtained from the same sample, sequenced in a study of T cell repertoires in cytomegalovirus infection. TCRdb passed the reads through MiXCR, listing each CDR3 protein once. The sample holds around 99,000 distinct CDR3 sequences, about 30% seen once. These receptors are not linked to any known antigen. Sequencing used CD8+ T cells from cultured PBMCs, obtained from culture after CMV antigen stimulation. Every receptor here comes from a human donor in good health (CMV status not recorded). Some clones in this sample may be carry-over from other donors' samples.

Ten or more counts support this clonotype. The chain's CDR3 is CASSPWTSGGTYEQYF. CDR3 nucleotide sequence: TGTGCCAGCAGTCCCTGGACTAGCGGGGGGACTTACGAGCAGTACTTC. V is TRBV28 and J is TRBJ2-7, with 14 bases identical to TRBD2. CDR3 length: 16 residues. The V gene's germline CDR1 is MDHEN and CDR2 SYDVKM. Trimming took 5 bases from V and 4 from J; bases not matched to a gene: 7.

The V and J genes are TRBV3-1 and TRBJ2-7; D remains unclear. The length of the CDR3 is 13 residues. V was clipped by 1 base and J by 5 bases, with 9 bases between them. From germline, CDR1 is LGHDT and CDR2 YNNKEL (reference sequence). In nucleotides, the CDR3 is TGTGCCAGCAGCCAAGGCAACCCCGACGAGCAGTACTTC. As protein: CASSQGNPDEQYF.

V and J are TRBV28 and TRBJ1-5, with D unclear. Trimming left V 3 bases short and J 0 bases short, with 12 bases between. The CDR3 spans 16 residues. CDR1 is MDHEN, CDR2 SYDVKM, per germline. The CDR3 spells CASSFGPRLSNQPQHF. The CDR3, as DNA: TGTGCCAGCAGTTTTGGCCCGAGACTTAGCAATCAGCCCCAGCATTTT. The variable domain in full, completed from reference TRBV28 and TRBJ1-5, reads DVKVTQSSRYLVKRTGEKVFLECVQDMDHENMFWYRQDPGLGLRLIYFSYDVKMKEKGDIPEGYSVSREKKERFSLILESASTNQTSMYLCASSFGPRLSNQPQHFGDGTRLSIL.

The J gene is TRBJ2-2, the V gene TRBV29-1; D possibly matches TRBD1 or TRBD2 (6 bases each). The germline V and J ends were trimmed by 2 bases and 7 bases, with 8 bases remaining between them. Germline V lookup: CDR1 SQVTM, CDR2 ANQGSEA. The CDR3 loop spans 12 amino acids. The CDR3 DNA reads as TGCAGCGTTGAAAGGGGGGACGGGGAGCTGTTTTTT. Protein: CSVERGDGELFF.

This clonotype was counted many times. The rearrangement links TRBV6-5 to TRBJ2-1, with unresolved D. This CDR3 has 15 residues. Germline CDR1 and CDR2: MNHEY and SVGAGI. Trimming took off 0 bases at V and 0 bases at J, with 6 bases between the two ends. In DNA form, the CDR3 reads TGTGCCAGCAGTTACTCGGGTAGCTCCTACAATGAGCAGTTCTTC. Its protein is CASSYSGSSYNEQFF.

This sequence joins TRBV10-2 and TRBJ2-7; 7 bases line up with TRBD1. Germline V gene lookup returns CDR1 WSHSY and CDR2 SAAADI. Trimming took 3 bases from V and 3 from J; bases not matched to a gene: 8. This CDR3 spans 15 amino acids. CDR3 DNA sequence: TGCGCCAGCAGTGATAGGGGGCTACAAGTCTACGAGCAGTACTTC. It translates to CASSDRGLQVYEQYF.

The V call is TRBV2, the J call TRBJ1-2, with 7 nucleotides matching TRBD1. The CDR3 totals 15 residues. Germline V gene lookup returns CDR1 SNHLY and CDR2 FYNNEI. V gave up 4 bases and J gave up 2 bases; unmatched junction bases: 7. The chain's CDR3 is CASSATGTDNYGYTF. CDR3 sequence (DNA): TGTGCCAGCAGTGCCACTGGGACAGACAACTATGGCTACACCTTC.

The chain links TRBV7-9 to TRBJ2-2; 8 nucleotides agree with TRBD2. V shed 5 bases and J 3 bases; nucleotides not matched to a gene: 11. This CDR3 is built from 17 residues. The V gene's germline CDR1 is SEHNR and CDR2 FQNEAQ (reference sequence). CDR3 region: CASSPLVGGVDTGELFF. The CDR3 bases are TGTGCCAGCAGCCCCTTAGTCGGGGGGGTCGACACCGGGGAGCTGTTTTTT. Together with reference TRBV7-9 and TRBJ2-2, the CDR3 gives the full variable domain: DTGVSQNPRHKITKRGQNVTFRCDPISEHNRLYWYRQTLGQGPEFLTYFQNEAQLEKSRLLSDRFSAERPKGSFSTLEIQRTEQGDSAMYLCASSPLVGGVDTGELFFGEGSRLTVL.

This clonotype was seen a few times. The V and J genes are TRBV19 and TRBJ2-1, with 10 bases matching TRBD2. The CDR3 extends over 18 amino acids. Germline trimming cut 2 bases from V and 1 base from J; bases unmatched to any gene: 8. CDR1 LNHDA and CDR2 SQIVND come from the germline V gene (reference sequence). The CDR3 loop is CASSITGISGGSYNEQFF. For the CDR3, the DNA is TGTGCCAGTAGTATAACTGGTATTAGCGGGGGGTCCTACAATGAGCAGTTCTTC.

The chain uses TRBV7-9 and TRBJ1-2, with 7 nucleotides matching TRBD1. After removal of 5 bases from V and 10 bases from J, the junction contained 7 bases not matched to a gene. In germline, CDR1 is SEHNR, CDR2 FQNEAQ (reference sequence). The CDR3 contains 12 residues. In nucleotides, the CDR3 is TGTGCCAGCAGCCCGCGACAGGGTGACTACACCTTC. Encoded protein: CASSPRQGDYTF.

This clonotype has only a few counts. CDR3 region: CASSQETGGYEQYF. In DNA, the CDR3 is TGCGCCAGCAGCCAAGAAACAGGGGGATACGAGCAGTACTTC. V and J are TRBV4-1 and TRBJ2-7, with TRBD1 matching 8 bases. J lost 4 bases, V lost 0 bases, and 2 bases had no gene match. In germline, CDR1 is MGHRA, CDR2 YSYEKL. The CDR3 extends over 14 amino acids.

This clonotype was observed a single time. The chain joins TRBV5-6 to TRBJ2-3, with D unresolved. The V gene's germline CDR1 is SGHDT and CDR2 YYEEEE. The length of the CDR3 is 13 residues. Trimming cost V 1 base and J 9 bases, with 12 bases left between them. The CDR3, as DNA: TGTGCCAGCAGCTTGTACGTGACCCCCACGCAGTATTTT. Encoded protein: CASSLYVTPTQYF.

The chain recombines TRBV4-1 with TRBJ2-2, with 7 nucleotides matching TRBD1. This CDR3 is 17 amino acids long. The germline CDR1 and CDR2 sequences are MGHRA and YSYEKL. The J segment lost 0 bases and the V segment lost 3 bases, leaving 7 bases of the junction unmatched. In DNA form, the CDR3 reads TGCGCCAGCAGCCATGACCAGACAGGGCCGAACACCGGGGAGCTGTTTTTT. Its protein is CASSHDQTGPNTGELFF.

This clonotype came up many times. V gene TRBV20-1 combines with J gene TRBJ2-3; 8 nucleotides match TRBD2. CDR1 is DFQATT, CDR2 SNEGSKA, per germline (reference sequence). This CDR3 contains 14 residues. CDR3 sequence (DNA): TGCAGCGTCGGACTAGCAGAACGCACAGATACGCAGTATTTT. It encodes CSVGLAERTDTQYF.

This clonotype has a count of ten or more. CDR3 protein: CASSYSRGPLYEQYF. The CDR3 bases are TGCGCCAGCAGCTACTCGCGGGGGCCTTTATACGAGCAGTACTTC. The V and J genes are TRBV4-1 and TRBJ2-7; D might be TRBD2 (7 bases). V lost 5 bases and J lost 4, with 18 bases in between. Germline V gives CDR1 MGHRA, CDR2 YSYEKL. This CDR3 is 15 amino acids long.

This clonotype has ten or more counts. This rearrangement joins TRBV7-8 to TRBJ1-6; TRBD1 agrees at 9 bases. V shed 4 bases, J shed 8 bases, and the junction held 6 bases outside the gene matches. Germline V gene data show CDR1 as SGHVS and CDR2 as FQNEAQ. CDR3 length: 15 amino acids. CDR3 amino acids: CASSSRDREDSPLHF. The CDR3 DNA reads TGTGCCAGCAGCTCGAGGGACAGGGAGGATTCACCCCTCCACTTT.

This clonotype was seen ten or more times. DNA of the CDR3: TGTGCCAGCAGAGGAAACGGCTACGAGCAGTACTTC. Protein product: CASRGNGYEQYF. This chain uses TRBV27 with TRBJ2-7, with D unclear. The CDR3 extends over 12 amino acids. V was trimmed by 6 bases and J by 3 bases, leaving 9 bases between them. The germline CDR1 and CDR2 sequences are MNHEY and SMNVEV (reference sequence).

This clonotype showed up just a few times. The chain has TRBV12-5 and TRBJ2-3, with 8 positions matching TRBD2. Germline CDR1 and CDR2: LGHNT and FRNRAP. Trimming cost V 6 bases and J 6 bases; bases outside gene matches: 11. The CDR3 is 15 amino acids. CDR3 in amino acids: CASGPRERGWDTQYF. The CDR3 nucleotides read TGTGCTAGTGGCCCCAGGGAGCGGGGGTGGGATACGCAGTATTTT.

In its sample, this clonotype was seen a few times. This chain uses TRBV19 with TRBJ1-1; 11 bases agree with TRBD1. V lost 9 bases, J lost 8 bases, and 23 bases stayed unmatched. Per the germline V gene, CDR1 is LNHDA and CDR2 is SQIVND (reference sequence). The CDR3 length is 18 residues. CDR3 in DNA: TGTGCCAGCCAGAGTGGTCGCCTAACCCGGGACAGGGGGTCCGAAGCTTTCTTT. It yields the protein CASQSGRLTRDRGSEAFF.